This TCR beta chain was found in a study of identical twins. Study results and caveats: Abundant beta clonotypes from cord blood bore fewer insertions; memory repertoires lacked this pattern. Twins' surplus sharing was weaker for beta out-of-frame sequences. Zero-insertion findings could be partly confounded by invariant cells (MAIT and iNKT cells).

This CDR3 has 14 amino acids. Per germline, CDR1 SGHRS and CDR2 YFSETQ. The junction had 6 bases not matched to a gene; V was cut back by 5 bases and J by 6 bases. There are a few counts of this clonotype. Its antigen is not identified. The authors used template switching to add a universal primer site and gave cDNA unique molecular identifiers. Using its own MiXCR run on the 5' RACE reads, TCRdb lists one record per CDR3 protein. This table holds fewer than 450,000 distinct CDR3 sequences, approximately 8.7% found once. The specimen was naive T cells sorted from blood. V and J are TRBV5-1 and TRBJ2-4, with 9 bases fitting TRBD1. This clonotype was obtained from a woman between 50 and 59 years old in good health. The CDR3 spells CASSLTGGGNIQYF. CDR3 nucleotide sequence: TGCGCCAGCAGTTTGACAGGGGGAGGAAACATTCAGTACTTC.